This T cell receptor (beta chain) was sequenced for a study of T cell repertoires in cytomegalovirus infection. Study as a whole: Used in the study were CMV epitopes, some recently identified and HLA-C-restricted, others well-studied and HLA-B-restricted. General study results and limits: It was HLA-C-restricted CMV-specific TCR beta clonotypes that dominated the response ex vivo. People with CMV and the relevant HLA were identified by cumulative public TCR beta family frequency.

From the reads, TCRdb called clonotypes with MiXCR, one entry per CDR3 protein. The sample carries fewer than 850,000 distinct CDR3 sequences, 29% recorded once. The CDR3 length is 15 residues. V was trimmed by 4 bases and J by 1 base, leaving 14 bases between them. From germline, CDR1 is SGHRS and CDR2 YFSETQ. This clonotype was observed a handful of times. Its antigen is unknown. The specimen comprised cultured CD8+ T cells from PBMCs, sampled from culture after CMV antigen stimulation. This sequence was found in a human donor in good health (CMV status not recorded). Some clones in this sample may be carry-over from other donors' samples. This rearrangement joins TRBV5-1 to TRBJ2-5; TRBD1 is a possible D gene (5 bases). The CDR3, as DNA: TGCGCCAGCAGCGTCCTAGACAGTTCCCAAGAGACCCAGTACTTC. Translation gives CASSVLDSSQETQYF.